The clone carrying this T cell receptor beta chain was seen a few times. This CDR3 is 17 amino acids long. Trimming took off 0 bases at V and 5 bases at J, with 19 bases between the two ends. CDR1 and CDR2 (germline): LGHNA, YSLEER. The sample originates from a study of blood T cells in healthy people across ages. As for the study in general: In model experiments, template switching was able to capture about one barcoded beta molecule for every two T cells that were present.

Then a second PCR, running roughly 6 to 11 cycles, was carried out with a sample-barcoded 5' primer and a J-beta primer mix. Via MiXCR, TCRdb re-called the 5' RACE reads, giving one row per CDR3 protein. The table has under 2,000,000 distinct CDR3 sequences, just under 50% seen once. The chain joins TRBV4-3 to TRBJ1-2; the D is unclear. Input material: blood. The sequence came from a woman aged 35 to 49 in good health. CDR3 DNA sequence: TGCGCCAGCAGCCAAGAAGGGTCAGAGCTCGGGCTGTATGGCTACACCTTC. This sequence encodes CASSQEGSELGLYGYTF.